What follows describes a single T cell receptor beta chain. What it binds is not known. The sample originates from a study of cytomegalovirus exposure and HLA in healthy donors. Findings of the study overall: In a later analysis, DRB1 alleles had the most associated TCRs; HLA-C alleles the fewest. Common viral pathogens were later found to be apparently linked to several of the most significant clusters.

At sampling all donors were nominally healthy, likely with unrecorded immune exposures. In the PCR, 60 Vbeta and 13 Jbeta primers were used. Clones were read by immunoSEQ multiplex PCR, and TCRdb kept only the in-frame ones, dropping some. Of some 120,000 clones in the sample, 80% were seen once. This CDR3 contains 14 residues. The V end lost 0 bases, the J end lost 4 bases, and 7 bases lay between the germline ends. Germline V CDR1 and CDR2: SGHTS, YDEGEE. The sample consisted of PBMCs. The gene calls are TRBV5-8 and TRBJ2-2; D ambiguous. The receptor comes from a male donor in good health and CMV-seronegative. CDR3 loop: CASSLVVATGELFF. In DNA, the CDR3 is TGTGCCAGCAGCTTGGTCGTGGCCACCGGGGAGCTGTTTTTT. The full variable domain, rest sourced from reference TRBV5-8 and TRBJ2-2, is EAGVTQSPTHLIKTRGQQATLRCSPISGHTSVYWYQQALGLGLQFLLWYDEGEERNRGNFPPRFSGRQFPNYSSELNVNALELEDSALYLCASSLVVATGELFFGEGSRLTVL.